The 20 T cell receptor beta chains below were found in one sample sequenced in a study of beta chain features in type 1 diabetes. Reverse transcribing all isolated RNA meant expressed TCRB transcripts were sequenced. Only in-frame clones appear in the TCRdb table, and some are missing; sequencing was by immunoSEQ multiplex PCR. The sample has about 930,000 clones, around a sixth seen once. The sample taken for sequencing was naive CD4+ T cells from blood. These receptors originate from a woman aged 18-29 years in good health.

This chain links TRBV7-9 with TRBJ2-1; TRBD1 matches 9 bases. Germline CDR1 reads SEHNR; CDR2 reads FQNEAQ (reference sequence). V was pared by 8 bases and J by 4 bases, with 6 bases of the junction left unmatched. CDR3 length equals 14 residues. CDR3: CASGAGQGYNEQFF. CDR3 sequence (DNA): TGTGCCAGCGGGGCGGGACAGGGTTACAATGAGCAGTTCTTC. The whole variable domain, remainder taken from reference TRBV7-9 and TRBJ2-1, is DTGVSQNPRHKITKRGQNVTFRCDPISEHNRLYWYRQTLGQGPEFLTYFQNEAQLEKSRLLSDRFSAERPKGSFSTLEIQRTEQGDSAMYLCASGAGQGYNEQFFGPGTRLTVL.

The sample holds a few counts of this clone. The chain joins TRBV18 to TRBJ2-5, with D perhaps TRBD1 (5 bases). The last part of the DNA fits TRBJ2-7 better; the J call may be wrong. This CDR3 has 15 amino acids. Germline-derived CDR1 and CDR2 are KGHSH and LQKENI. CDR3 region: CASSPPTGWAYEQYF. CDR3 DNA: TGTGCCAGCTCACCACCAACAGGTTGGGCCTACGAGCAGTACTTC.

The chain joins TRBV11-2 to TRBJ2-1, with D unresolved. V was pared by 5 bases and J by 8 bases, with 10 bases between. Germline V CDR1 and CDR2: SGHAT, FQNNGV. The length of the CDR3 is 12 residues. The CDR3 bases are TGTGCCAGCAGCCGCAGGACCTATGAGCAGTTCTTC. Amino acids: CASSRRTYEQFF.

V usage is TRBV19 and J usage is TRBJ2-2, with 8 bases matching TRBD1. CDR1 and CDR2 (germline): LNHDA, SQIVND (reference sequence). Trimming at V came to 3 bases and at J to 0 bases, leaving 6 bases not matched to a gene. The CDR3 totals 17 residues. The CDR3 loop reads CASSIQGANANTGELFF. CDR3 DNA: TGTGCCAGTAGTATTCAGGGGGCCAACGCGAACACCGGGGAGCTGTTTTTT. Supplemented by reference TRBV19 and TRBJ2-2, the full variable domain reads DGGITQSPKYLFRKEGQNVTLSCEQNLNHDAMYWYRQDPGQGLRLIYYSQIVNDFQKGDIAEGYSVSREKKESFPLTVTSAQKNPTAFYLCASSIQGANANTGELFFGEGSRLTVL.

The V and J genes are TRBV7-9 and TRBJ2-1; 10 bases fit TRBD2. Germline CDR1 is SEHNR and CDR2 is FQNEAQ (reference sequence). V dropped 6 bases and J dropped 0; count of bases not matched to a gene: 11. This CDR3 has 18 residues. The CDR3 is CASRPAGGSLGSYNEQFF. CDR3 DNA: TGTGCCAGCAGACCAGCGGGAGGGTCCCTTGGCTCCTACAATGAGCAGTTCTTC. Supplemented by reference TRBV7-9 and TRBJ2-1, the full variable domain reads DTGVSQNPRHKITKRGQNVTFRCDPISEHNRLYWYRQTLGQGPEFLTYFQNEAQLEKSRLLSDRFSAERPKGSFSTLEIQRTEQGDSAMYLCASRPAGGSLGSYNEQFFGPGTRLTVL.

There are a few counts of this clone. The chain joins TRBV7-6 to TRBJ2-1; 10 positions match TRBD2. The CDR3 contains 15 residues. CDR1 SGHVS and CDR2 FNYEAQ come from the germline V gene. Germline trimming cut 7 bases from V and 6 bases from J; bases unmatched to any gene: 9. The CDR3: CASTPPSGRINEQFF. The CDR3 region has the DNA TGTGCCAGCACCCCCCCTAGCGGGAGAATCAATGAGCAGTTCTTC.

This clone was recorded once. CDR3 loop: CASSQRDTQTGELFF. Written as DNA, the CDR3 is TGCGCCAGCAGCCAAAGGGACACACAGACCGGGGAGCTGTTTTTT. The gene calls are TRBV4-3 and TRBJ2-2, with D possibly matching TRBD1 (6 bases). Germline values: CDR1 LGHNA, CDR2 YSLEER. The V end lost 2 bases, the J end lost 5 bases, and 12 bases lay between the germline ends. This CDR3 is built from 15 residues.

This clone was counted only a few times. V and J are TRBV7-2 and TRBJ2-7; D is uncertain. Looked up from germline, CDR1 is SGHTA and CDR2 is FQGNSA. The CDR3 length is 11 residues. V dropped 4 bases and J dropped 6 bases, with 7 bases sitting between them. The CDR3 bases are TGTGCCAGCAGCTCCGCTCTCGAGCAGTACTTC. Translation gives CASSSALEQYF.

This chain connects TRBV2 to TRBJ2-1, with TRBD1 as a possible D gene (5 bases). CDR1 SNHLY and CDR2 FYNNEI come from the germline V gene. V lost 5 bases to trimming and J lost 4 bases, with 12 bases between them. The CDR3 covers 14 residues. The CDR3 DNA reads as TGTGCCAGCAGTAGACAGTCTCCGTACAATGAGCAGTTCTTC. Amino acid sequence: CASSRQSPYNEQFF.

There are a few counts of this clone. The V call is TRBV27, the J call TRBJ2-5; no definite D call. Trimming took off 5 bases at V and 1 base at J, with 8 bases between the two ends. The CDR3 loop spans 13 amino acids. Germline V CDR1 and CDR2: MNHEY, SMNVEV (reference sequence). In DNA form, the CDR3 reads TGTGCCAGCAGTCCTAGGGTCCAAGAGACCCAGTACTTC. Translation gives CASSPRVQETQYF.

Regarding this clone: Other DNA sequences within the sample encode an identical CDR3. V usage is TRBV7-9 and J usage is TRBJ2-3, with D perhaps matching TRBD2 (6 bases). The CDR3 has 16 residues. Germline V gene lookup returns CDR1 SEHNR and CDR2 FQNEAQ (reference sequence). V shed 1 base and J shed 0 bases, with 11 bases lying between them. CDR3 nucleotide sequence: TGTGCCAGCAGCTTAGGTAGCGGAACTAGCACAGATACGCAGTATTTT. Protein: CASSLGSGTSTDTQYF.

The chain is built from TRBV28 and TRBJ2-7, with 9 bases identical to TRBD2. This CDR3 is built from 15 residues. Germline CDR1 is MDHEN and CDR2 is SYDVKM. V was pared by 5 bases and J by 2 bases, with 7 bases of the junction left unmatched. The CDR3 DNA reads TGTGCCAGCAGTCCCCCCCGGACTAGCGCCTACGAGCAGTACTTC. Encoded protein: CASSPPRTSAYEQYF.

To note about this clone: Other DNA sequences in the same sample also yield this CDR3. This rearrangement joins TRBV6-5 to TRBJ2-1, with TRBD2 matching over 8 bases. Germline V lookup: CDR1 MNHEY, CDR2 SVGAGI. This CDR3 is 15 amino acids long. V trimming: 6 bases; J trimming: 0 bases; junction bases outside the gene matches: 4. Here the CDR3 DNA reads TGTGCCAGCAGCCGAAGCGGGAGCTCCTACAATGAGCAGTTCTTC. It codes for CASSRSGSSYNEQFF.

The V call is TRBV27, the J call TRBJ2-5; 12 nucleotides agree with TRBD2. V gave up 6 bases and J gave up 4 bases; unmatched junction bases: 15. Looked up from germline, CDR1 is MNHEY and CDR2 is SMNVEV (reference sequence). CDR3 length equals 18 residues. In DNA form, the CDR3 reads TGTGCCAGCAGAAAACGGGCTAGCGGGAGGGCCACAAGAGAGACCCAGTACTTC. Amino acids: CASRKRASGRATRETQYF.

A few counts support this clone. CDR3 loop: CATSRDGLAGGETQYF. CDR3 nucleotides: TGTGCCACCAGCAGAGACGGACTAGCGGGAGGAGAGACCCAGTACTTC. This chain uses TRBV15 with TRBJ2-5; 14 bases line up with TRBD2. Per the germline V gene, CDR1 is LNHNV and CDR2 is YYDKDF (reference sequence). There are 16 residues in the CDR3. V was clipped by 0 bases and J by 4 bases; unmatched bases: 1.

This clone has just a few counts. The CDR3 reads CASSRLTGGLANEQFF. The CDR3, as DNA: TGTGCCAGCAGCCGGCTGACGGGAGGACTCGCCAATGAGCAGTTCTTC. The rearrangement uses TRBV5-4 and TRBJ2-1, with 7 bases that match TRBD2. Per germline, CDR1 SGHNT and CDR2 YYREEE (reference sequence). The CDR3 loop spans 16 amino acids. The J segment lost 6 bases and the V segment lost 4 bases, leaving 13 bases of the junction unmatched. Looking up the rest from reference TRBV5-4 and TRBJ2-1 gives the full variable domain: ETGVTQSPTHLIKTRGQQVTLRCSSQSGHNTVSWYQQALGQGPQFIFQYYREEENGRGNFPPRFSGLQFPNYSSELNVNALELDDSALYLCASSRLTGGLANEQFFGPGTRLTVL.

This chain links TRBV29-1 with TRBJ2-1; tentatively, D is TRBD2 (5 bases). Germline V lookup: CDR1 SQVTM, CDR2 ANQGSEA. V lost 3 bases and J 6 bases, leaving 9 bases between the germline ends. The CDR3 spans 12 residues. The CDR3 loop reads CSVEASRNEQFF. In nucleotides, the CDR3 is TGCAGCGTTGAGGCTAGCCGCAATGAGCAGTTCTTC.

The table lists this clone with a few counts. This sequence joins TRBV28 and TRBJ2-3, with 10 bases that match TRBD2. Per the germline V gene, CDR1 is MDHEN and CDR2 is SYDVKM. The CDR3 runs 14 residues. V lost 10 bases to trimming and J lost 1 base; unmatched junction nucleotides: 5. The CDR3 bases are TGTGCCATTACTGGGACTAGCGGCACAGATACGCAGTATTTT. Translated, it gives CAITGTSGTDTQYF.

This clone turned up a few times. This rearrangement joins TRBV25-1 to TRBJ2-7, with 7 bases that match TRBD1. The length of the CDR3 is 15 residues. Germline trimming cut 3 bases from V and 2 bases from J; bases unmatched to any gene: 7. Germline assignment: CDR1 MGHDK and CDR2 SYGVNS. CDR3: CASSESTGFPYEQYF. The CDR3 DNA reads TGTGCCAGCAGTGAGTCGACAGGGTTTCCCTACGAGCAGTACTTC.

This clone was counted a few times. The J gene is TRBJ1-5, the V gene TRBV7-2, with D possibly being TRBD1 (5 bases). CDR1 and CDR2 from the germline V gene are SGHTA and FQGNSA. This CDR3 has 15 residues. Trimming stripped 1 base from V and 1 base from J, with 8 bases between. CDR3 bases: TGTGCCAGCAGCTTAGATGGACACAGCAATCAGCCCCAGCATTTT. Its translation: CASSLDGHSNQPQHF.